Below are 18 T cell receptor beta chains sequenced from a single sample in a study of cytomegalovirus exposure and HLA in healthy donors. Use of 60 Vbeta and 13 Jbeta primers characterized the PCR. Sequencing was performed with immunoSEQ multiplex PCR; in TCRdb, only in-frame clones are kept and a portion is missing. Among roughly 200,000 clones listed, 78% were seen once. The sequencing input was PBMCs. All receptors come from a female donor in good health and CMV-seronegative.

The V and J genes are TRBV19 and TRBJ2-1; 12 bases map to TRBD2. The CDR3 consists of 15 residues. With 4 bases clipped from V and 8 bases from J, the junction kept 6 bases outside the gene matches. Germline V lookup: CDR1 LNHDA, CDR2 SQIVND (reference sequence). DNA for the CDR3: TGTGCCAGTAGTACCCCGGGACTAGCGGGCGATGAGCAGTTCTTC. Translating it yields CASSTPGLAGDEQFF.

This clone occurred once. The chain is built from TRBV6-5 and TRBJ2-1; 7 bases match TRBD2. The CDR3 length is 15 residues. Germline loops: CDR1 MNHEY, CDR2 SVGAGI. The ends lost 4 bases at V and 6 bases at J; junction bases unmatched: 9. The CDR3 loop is CASSLAGVFVNEQFF. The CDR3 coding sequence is TGTGCCAGCAGTTTGGCGGGAGTGTTTGTCAATGAGCAGTTCTTC.

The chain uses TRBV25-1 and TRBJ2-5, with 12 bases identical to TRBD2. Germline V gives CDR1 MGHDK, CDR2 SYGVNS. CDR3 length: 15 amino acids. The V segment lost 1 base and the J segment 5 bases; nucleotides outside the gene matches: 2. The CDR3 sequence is CASSESLAGGETQYF. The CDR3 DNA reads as TGTGCCAGCAGTGAATCCCTAGCGGGAGGGGAGACCCAGTACTTC.

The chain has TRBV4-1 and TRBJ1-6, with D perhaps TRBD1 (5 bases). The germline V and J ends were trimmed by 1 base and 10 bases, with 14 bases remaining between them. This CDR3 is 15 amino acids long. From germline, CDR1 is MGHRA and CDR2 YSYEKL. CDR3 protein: CASSQVAGGESPLHF. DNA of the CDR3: TGCGCCAGCAGCCAAGTGGCCGGGGGGGAGTCACCCCTCCACTTT.

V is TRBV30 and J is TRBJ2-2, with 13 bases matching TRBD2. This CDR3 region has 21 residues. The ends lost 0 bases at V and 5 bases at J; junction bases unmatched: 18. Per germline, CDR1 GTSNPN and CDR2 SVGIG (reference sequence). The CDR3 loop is CAWSVVGAGLAGFLRTGELFF. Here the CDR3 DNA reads TGTGCCTGGAGTGTAGTAGGGGCGGGACTAGCGGGATTCCTGAGGACCGGGGAGCTGTTTTTT.

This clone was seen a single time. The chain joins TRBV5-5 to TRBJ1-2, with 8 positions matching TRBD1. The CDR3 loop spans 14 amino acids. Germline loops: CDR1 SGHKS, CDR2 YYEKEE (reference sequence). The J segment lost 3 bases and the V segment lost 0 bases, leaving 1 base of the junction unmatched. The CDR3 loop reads CASSLAGGDYGYTF. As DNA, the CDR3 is TGTGCCAGCAGCTTGGCAGGGGGCGACTATGGCTACACCTTC.

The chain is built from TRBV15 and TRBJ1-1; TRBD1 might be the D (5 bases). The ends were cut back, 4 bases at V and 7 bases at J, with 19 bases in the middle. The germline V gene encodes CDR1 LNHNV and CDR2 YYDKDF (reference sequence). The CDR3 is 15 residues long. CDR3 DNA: TGTGCCACCAGCAAATTGGGGGGACGTGGGGATGAAGCTTTCTTT. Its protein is CATSKLGGRGDEAFF.

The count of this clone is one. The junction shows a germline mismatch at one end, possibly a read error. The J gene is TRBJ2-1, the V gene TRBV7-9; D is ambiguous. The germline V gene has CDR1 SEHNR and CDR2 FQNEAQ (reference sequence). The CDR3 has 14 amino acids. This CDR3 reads CSSSRRETNNEQFF. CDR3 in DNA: TGTTCCAGCAGCCGTAGAGAAACCAACAATGAGCAGTTCTTC.

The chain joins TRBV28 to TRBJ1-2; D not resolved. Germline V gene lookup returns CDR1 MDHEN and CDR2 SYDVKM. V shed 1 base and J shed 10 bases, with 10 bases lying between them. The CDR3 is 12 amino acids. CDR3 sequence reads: CASSLYGLPYTF. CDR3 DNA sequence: TGTGCCAGCAGTTTATATGGGCTACCCTACACCTTC.

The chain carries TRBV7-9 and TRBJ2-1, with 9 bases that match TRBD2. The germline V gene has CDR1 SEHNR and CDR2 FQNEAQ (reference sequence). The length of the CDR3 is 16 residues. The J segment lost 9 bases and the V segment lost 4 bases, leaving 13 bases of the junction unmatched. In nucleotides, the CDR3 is TGTGCCAGCAGCTCCTTAGCGGGGGCGGCTGTTAGTGAGCAGTTCTTC. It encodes CASSSLAGAAVSEQFF. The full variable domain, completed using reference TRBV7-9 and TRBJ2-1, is DTGVSQNPRHKITKRGQNVTFRCDPISEHNRLYWYRQTLGQGPEFLTYFQNEAQLEKSRLLSDRFSAERPKGSFSTLEIQRTEQGDSAMYLCASSSLAGAAVSEQFFGPGTRLTVL.

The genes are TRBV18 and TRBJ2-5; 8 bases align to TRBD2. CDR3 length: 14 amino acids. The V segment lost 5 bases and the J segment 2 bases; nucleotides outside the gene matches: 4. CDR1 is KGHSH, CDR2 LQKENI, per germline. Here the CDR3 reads CASSALAAQETQYF. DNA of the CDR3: TGTGCCAGCTCAGCACTAGCGGCTCAAGAGACCCAGTACTTC.

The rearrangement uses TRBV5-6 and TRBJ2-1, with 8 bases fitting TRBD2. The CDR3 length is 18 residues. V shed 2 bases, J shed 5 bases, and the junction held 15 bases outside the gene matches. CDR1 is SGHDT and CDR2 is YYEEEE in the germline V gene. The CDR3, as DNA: TGTGCCAGCAGCTTCAGGTCGGGGGGGATCTTTCAGGACAATGAGCAGTTCTTC. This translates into CASSFRSGGIFQDNEQFF.

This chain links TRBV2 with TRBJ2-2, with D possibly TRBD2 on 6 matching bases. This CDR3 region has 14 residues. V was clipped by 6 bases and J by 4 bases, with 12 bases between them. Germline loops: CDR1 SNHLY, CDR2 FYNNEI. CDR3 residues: CASRKGLSTGELFF. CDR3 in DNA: TGTGCCAGCAGGAAGGGACTCTCCACCGGGGAGCTGTTTTTT.

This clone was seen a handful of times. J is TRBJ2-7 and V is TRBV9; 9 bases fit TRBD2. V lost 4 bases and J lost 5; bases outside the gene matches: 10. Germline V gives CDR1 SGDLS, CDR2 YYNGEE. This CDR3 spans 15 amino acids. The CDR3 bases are TGTGCCAGCAGCCCTACTAGCGGGCCAGTCCACGAGCAGTACTTC. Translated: CASSPTSGPVHEQYF.

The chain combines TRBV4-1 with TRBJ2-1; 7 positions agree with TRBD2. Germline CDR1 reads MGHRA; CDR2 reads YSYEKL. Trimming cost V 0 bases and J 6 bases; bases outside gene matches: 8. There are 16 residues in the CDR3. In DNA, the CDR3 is TGCGCCAGCAGCCAAGAAGCGGGAAAAGTTGTCAATGAGCAGTTCTTC. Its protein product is CASSQEAGKVVNEQFF.

In DNA form, the CDR3 reads TGTGCCACCCAAGCCCTAGCGGGTTTAGAGACCCAGTACTTC. Encoded protein: CATQALAGLETQYF. The chain recombines TRBV2 with TRBJ2-5, with 8 bases matching TRBD2. The ends lost 10 bases at V and 4 bases at J; junction bases unmatched: 11. Per the germline V gene, CDR1 is SNHLY and CDR2 is FYNNEI. This CDR3 comprises 14 residues. The whole variable domain, remainder taken from reference TRBV2 and TRBJ2-5, is EPEVTQTPSHQVTQMGQEVILRCVPISNHLYFYWYRQILGQKVEFLVSFYNNEISEKSEIFDDQFSVERPDGSNFTLKIRSTKLEDSAMYFCATQALAGLETQYFGPGTRLLVL.

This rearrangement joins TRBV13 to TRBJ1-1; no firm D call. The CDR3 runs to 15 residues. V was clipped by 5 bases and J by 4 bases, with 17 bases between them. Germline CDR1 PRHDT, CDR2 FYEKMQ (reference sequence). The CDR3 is CASSARLVMGTEAFF. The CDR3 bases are TGTGCCAGCAGCGCCCGACTTGTTATGGGCACTGAAGCTTTCTTT. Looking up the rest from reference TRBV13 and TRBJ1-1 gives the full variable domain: AAGVIQSPRHLIKEKRETATLKCYPIPRHDTVYWYQQGPGQDPQFLISFYEKMQSDKGSIPDRFSAQQFSDYHSELNMSSLELGDSALYFCASSARLVMGTEAFFGQGTRLTVV.

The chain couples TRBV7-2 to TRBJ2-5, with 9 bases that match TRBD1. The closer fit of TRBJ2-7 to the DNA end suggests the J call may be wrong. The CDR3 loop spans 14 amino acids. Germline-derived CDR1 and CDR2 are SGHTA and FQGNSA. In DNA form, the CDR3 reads TGTGCCAGCAGCTTGGACAGGGGTCGAGACGAGCAGTACTTC. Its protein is CASSLDRGRDEQYF.